This T cell receptor (beta chain) appears in the sequencing data of a study of T cell responses to AZD1222 COVID-19 vaccine. Concerning this clone: The antigen is not known.

Repertoires were generated with immunoSEQ multiplex PCR, while TCRdb's copy carries only in-frame clones and drops some. The sample carries fewer than 50,000 clones, approximately 80% recorded once. General study results and limits: Donors, mostly white British, included more females; clonal diversity was possibly underestimated. Spike-specific TCRs gained breadth and depth after people received two AZD1222 doses. Baseline seropositives among AZD1222 recipients totaled only six or seven.

The receptor was derived from an adult in good health. Sample: peripheral blood, taken on day 0 of AZD1222 vaccination.

CDR3 in amino acids: CASSFSRVPDTQYF. CDR3 nucleotide sequence: TGTGCCAGCAGTTTTAGCAGGGTGCCAGATACGCAGTATTTT. The genes are TRBV6-6 and TRBJ2-3; TRBD1 is a possible D gene (5 bases). The V gene lost 4 bases and the J gene lost 4 bases, with 12 bases spanning the gap. The CDR3 has 14 amino acids. Germline CDR1 and CDR2: MNHNY and SVGAGI (reference sequence).